The sequence of this T cell receptor (beta chain) was determined in a study of T-cell memory formation after mild COVID-19 (dated by TCRdb to the early 2020s). About the full investigation: TCR sequence clusters from the two donors were found to be largely donor specific. Two young, previously healthy adult volunteers, one female and one male, were included in the cohort. T-cell clones expanding and contracting after mild COVID-19 in a couple of donors were tracked by longitudinal TCRalpha and TCRbeta repertoire sequencing. What the authors observed across the whole study: Contracting CD4+ clones were located mainly in the CM and EM memory subsets, whereas CD8+ clones were found to be enriched in EMRA. Clones contracting from day 15 to 85 had balanced CD4/CD8 phenotypes, while a second wave expanding from day 15 to 37 was biased towards CD4+. Whether the second-wave clones peaking on day 37 were SARS-CoV-2 specific was not confirmed. Only a couple of mild cases were covered by the study, and larger cohorts that include severe cases with pre-infection samples were considered necessary. Some responding clones were detected in pre-infection memory, suggesting pre-existing cross-reactive memory T cells joined the SARS-CoV-2 response.

Details on this clonotype: Its antigen remains undetermined. Base quality data are lacking; no much larger clone is found one base away.

The CDR3 holds 13 amino acids from the cysteine to the phenylalanine. Just the 39-base CDR3 DNA is kept, in frame starting at base 1. Deletion took 2 bases off V and 7 bases off J, with a span of 11 bases between the germline ends. From a lookup of the germline V gene, CDR1 and CDR2 are SGHTA and FQGNSA. TCRdb records Illumina NovaSeq 6000 as the sequencer. Using 5'RACE with constant-segment primers, TCRalpha and TCRbeta cDNA libraries were constructed, with sample barcodes and unique molecular identifiers added in the process. Trizol reagent was used to extract RNA from every sample. Amplification of the libraries took two PCR steps, and the second step added a second sample barcode plus Illumina TruSeq adapters. Libraries were sequenced on an Illumina NovaSeq with 2 x 150 bp paired-end reads. Per the original workflow: The reads were demultiplexed and collapsed into UMI-guided consensus sequences using migec v1.2.7. Using mixcr v2.1.11, UMI consensuses were aligned to TRA and TRB V and J templates and then assembled into clonotypes. Expanded or contracted clonotypes were those called significant by both edgeR and NoisET, with noise models trained on biological replicates. edgeR calls used a false discovery rate-adjusted p below 0.01 and a log2 fold-change threshold of 1. As an exploratory analysis of dynamics, max-normalized trajectories of the 1000 most abundant clonotypes were examined with PCA combined with hierarchical clustering. Separately sequenced CD4+ and CD8+ repertoires were used to assign a CD4 or CD8 phenotype to each responding clone. TCRdb trimmed public reads at Q25 via fastp, called clones via MiXCR and kept in-frame beta chains. Each entry merges the rows of one CDR3 protein and shows their most common DNA and genes. These V and J calls are TCRdb output, not the study's own analysis. The sample yields roughly 160,000 distinct CDR3 sequences; approximately 12% were counted once. 2.5% to 3.5% of the sample rests with the top ten.

Ficoll-Paque density gradient centrifugation was used to isolate PBMCs. This sequence was found in a man younger than 35 who had mild COVID-19 (a few samples of this study predate the infection). The sample titles of this study are shuffled in the database, so cell type and time point are left out; the donor was told from shared clones. The rearranged chain carries TRBV7-2 and TRBJ1-2; the D gene lacks a confident call. Sample: PBMCs or a T cell subset sorted from them (not recorded which). The CDR3 protein sequence reads: CASSLNGLGGYTF. Here is the DNA: TGTGCCAGCAGCTTAAATGGTTTGGGTGGCTACACCTTC.